A single sample gave rise to the 5 T cell receptor beta chains below, sequenced in a study of cytomegalovirus exposure and HLA in healthy donors. Vbeta (60) and Jbeta (13) primers were used in the PCR. The protocol was immunoSEQ multiplex PCR, while the TCRdb copy is restricted to in-frame clones and leaves out a portion. The sample has around 220,000 clones, 65% to 90% seen once. The sample taken for sequencing was PBMCs. These receptors were obtained from a girl aged 10-17 years in good health and CMV-seronegative.

The rearrangement joins TRBV10-3 to TRBJ2-7; D perhaps matches TRBD2 (6 bases). The V end was cut by 7 bases, the J end by 1 base, with 17 bases between. CDR3 length: 15 amino acids. In germline, CDR1 is ENHRY, CDR2 SYGVKD. The CDR3 sequence: CAIKSGEGGSYEQYF. For the CDR3, the DNA is TGTGCCATCAAATCCGGCGAGGGAGGTTCCTACGAGCAGTACTTC.

The V gene is TRBV6-5, the J gene TRBJ1-2, with 10 positions matching TRBD1. This CDR3 is built from 16 residues. Germline CDR1 MNHEY, CDR2 SVGAGI. After removal of 6 bases from V and 2 bases from J, the junction contained 9 bases not matched to a gene. In DNA form, the CDR3 reads TGTGCCAGCAGCTACGCGGGACAGGGGAACAACTATGGCTACACCTTC. As protein: CASSYAGQGNNYGYTF.

This clone was counted a few times. The genes are TRBV7-2 and TRBJ1-1; 7 bases are a match to TRBD1. V was clipped by 6 bases and J by 4 bases; unmatched bases: 8. CDR1 and CDR2 (germline): SGHTA, FQGNSA. The length of the CDR3 is 14 residues. CDR3 in DNA: TGTGCCAGCAGGAACAGGGGTGGCCCCACTGAAGCTTTCTTT. The encoded protein is CASRNRGGPTEAFF.

V and J are TRBV6-1 and TRBJ2-2; TRBD2 matches 11 bases. Trimming cost V 2 bases and J 3 bases; bases outside gene matches: 5. CDR3 size: 17 residues. Germline V lookup: CDR1 MNHNS, CDR2 SASEGT. The CDR3 sequence is CASSEILAGVYTGELFF. In DNA form, the CDR3 reads TGTGCCAGCAGTGAAATACTAGCGGGAGTTTACACCGGGGAGCTGTTTTTT.

V and J are TRBV7-2 and TRBJ2-2, with D possibly TRBD2 on 5 matching bases. V was shortened by 2 bases and J by 0 bases, with 10 bases between the two germline ends. From germline, CDR1 is SGHTA and CDR2 FQGNSA. The CDR3 is made up of 16 amino acids. The CDR3 sequence is CASSLYGNSNTGELFF. The CDR3 DNA sequence: TGTGCCAGCAGCTTATACGGGAACTCGAACACCGGGGAGCTGTTTTTT.